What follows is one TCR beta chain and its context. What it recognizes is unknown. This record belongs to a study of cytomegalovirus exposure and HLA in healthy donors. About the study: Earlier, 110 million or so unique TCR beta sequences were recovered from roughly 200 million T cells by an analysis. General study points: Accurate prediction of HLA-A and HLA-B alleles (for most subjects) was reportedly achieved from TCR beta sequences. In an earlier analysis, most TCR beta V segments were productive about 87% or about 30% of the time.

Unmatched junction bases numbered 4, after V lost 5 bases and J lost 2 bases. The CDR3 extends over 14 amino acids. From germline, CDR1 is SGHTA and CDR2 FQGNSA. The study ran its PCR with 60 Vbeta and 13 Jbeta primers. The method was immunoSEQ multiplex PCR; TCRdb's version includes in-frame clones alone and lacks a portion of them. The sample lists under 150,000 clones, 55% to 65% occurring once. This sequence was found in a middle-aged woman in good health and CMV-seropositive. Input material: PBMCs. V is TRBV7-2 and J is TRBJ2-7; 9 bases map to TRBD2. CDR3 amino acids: CASSLGGRAYEQYF. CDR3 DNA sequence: TGTGCCAGCAGCCTTGGCGGGAGGGCCTACGAGCAGTACTTC.